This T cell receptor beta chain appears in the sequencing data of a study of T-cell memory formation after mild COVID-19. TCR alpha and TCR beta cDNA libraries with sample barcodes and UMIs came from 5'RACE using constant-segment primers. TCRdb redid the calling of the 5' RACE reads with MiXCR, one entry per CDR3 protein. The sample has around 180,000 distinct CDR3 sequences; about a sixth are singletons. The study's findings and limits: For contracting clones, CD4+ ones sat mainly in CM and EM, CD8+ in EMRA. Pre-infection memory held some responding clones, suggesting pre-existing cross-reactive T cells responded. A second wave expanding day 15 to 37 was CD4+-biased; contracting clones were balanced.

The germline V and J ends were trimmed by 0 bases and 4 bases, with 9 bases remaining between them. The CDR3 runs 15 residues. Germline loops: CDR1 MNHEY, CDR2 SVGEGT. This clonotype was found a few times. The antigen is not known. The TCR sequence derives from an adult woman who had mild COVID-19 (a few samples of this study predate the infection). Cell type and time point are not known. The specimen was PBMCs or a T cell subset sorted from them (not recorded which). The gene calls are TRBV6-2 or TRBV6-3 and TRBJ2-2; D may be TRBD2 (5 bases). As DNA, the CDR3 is TGTGCCAGCAGTTACTCGGGAGCGAGCACCGGGGAGCTGTTTTTT. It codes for CASSYSGASTGELFF.